These 16 T cell receptor beta chains originate from one sample sequenced in a study of T cell changes during pregnancy in multiple sclerosis. Measured with immunoSEQ multiplex PCR; TCRdb has only the in-frame clones, and not every one. The top ten clones hold approximately 4.2% of a sample with roughly 46,000 clones, around 92% of them seen once. The sample here was CD8+ T cells from peripheral blood mononuclear cells, taken in the first trimester of pregnancy. The receptors were sampled from a female donor with multiple sclerosis, enrolled in a pregnancy study.

This chain joins TRBV9 and TRBJ2-1; 12 bases match TRBD2. The length of the CDR3 is 17 residues. CDR1 and CDR2 (germline): SGDLS, YYNGEE. V was clipped by 1 base and J by 8 bases; unmatched bases: 10. In nucleotides, the CDR3 is TGTGCCAGCAGCGTATGGGGCCGTGCTAGCGGGGGGGATGAGCAGTTCTTC. This translates into CASSVWGRASGGDEQFF.

Only one count was recorded for this clone. The V and J genes are TRBV5-1 and TRBJ2-2; possible D gene TRBD1, 6 bases. CDR3 size: 15 residues. V lost 6 bases and J 1 base, leaving 13 bases between the germline ends. Looked up from germline, CDR1 is SGHRS and CDR2 is YFSETQ. CDR3 DNA sequence: TGCGCCAGCAACTTTGGGACAATGAACACCGGGGAGCTGTTTTTT. This translates into CASNFGTMNTGELFF.

The chain links TRBV6-4 to TRBJ1-2, with a tentative D call TRBD1 (6 bases). From germline, CDR1 is MRHNA and CDR2 SNTAGT. The CDR3 has 15 residues. Trimming pared 0 bases from V and 2 bases from J, leaving 10 bases between. The CDR3 bases are TGTGCCAGCAGTGACTCGAATGACAGGAACTATGGCTACACCTTC. Protein sequence: CASSDSNDRNYGYTF.

The V call is TRBV2, the J call TRBJ1-2, with D possibly being TRBD1 (5 bases). The CDR3 is 15 amino acids. Trimming took off 6 bases at V and 5 bases at J, with 19 bases between the two ends. CDR1 and CDR2 from the germline V gene are SNHLY and FYNNEI. Written as DNA, the CDR3 is TGTGCCAGCAGGGGACTCTATCAGAGGGCATATGGCTACACCTTC. Translation gives CASRGLYQRAYGYTF. Full variable domain (outside the CDR3, taken from reference TRBV2 and TRBJ1-2): EPEVTQTPSHQVTQMGQEVILRCVPISNHLYFYWYRQILGQKVEFLVSFYNNEISEKSEIFDDQFSVERPDGSNFTLKIRSTKLEDSAMYFCASRGLYQRAYGYTFGSGTRLTVV.

The chain links TRBV19 to TRBJ1-1; a weak D match, TRBD1 (6 bases). The CDR3 length is 18 residues. Germline assignment: CDR1 LNHDA and CDR2 SQIVND (reference sequence). Trimming pared 9 bases from V and 3 bases from J, leaving 29 bases between. CDR3 nucleotide sequence: TGTGCCAGCCGCCATACACCGGGCCCTCGTGCAGGGGACACTGAAGCTTTCTTT. Its protein is CASRHTPGPRAGDTEAFF.

This chain joins TRBV4-1 and TRBJ2-7; TRBD1 matches 12 bases. The CDR3 consists of 16 residues. The germline V gene encodes CDR1 MGHRA and CDR2 YSYEKL. The ends lost 4 bases at V and 4 bases at J; junction bases unmatched: 8. For the CDR3, the DNA is TGCGCCAGCAGCCTTGAACCGGGACAGGGGGCGTACGAGCAGTACTTC. The encoded protein is CASSLEPGQGAYEQYF.

The genes are TRBV7-6 and TRBJ1-1; 9 bases agree with TRBD1. V lost 5 bases and J lost 2; bases outside the gene matches: 9. CDR3 length equals 16 residues. The germline gives CDR1 SGHVS, CDR2 FNYEAQ. The CDR3 loop reads CASSPQQGADNTEAFF. CDR3 DNA sequence: TGTGCCAGCAGCCCGCAACAGGGGGCAGATAACACTGAAGCTTTCTTT.

The chain is built from TRBV4-3 and TRBJ1-6; no firm D call. V lost 0 bases to trimming and J lost 12 bases, with 18 bases between them. The CDR3 covers 16 residues. Per the germline V gene, CDR1 is LGHNA and CDR2 is YSLEER. The CDR3 sequence: CASSQESSGSTRPLHF. For the CDR3, the DNA is TGCGCCAGCAGCCAAGAATCCTCGGGAAGCACTAGACCCCTCCACTTT.

The V gene is TRBV4-2, the J gene TRBJ2-5; D is possibly TRBD2 (7 bases). The CDR3 totals 15 residues. The V gene lost 6 bases and the J gene lost 2 bases, with 16 bases spanning the gap. In germline, CDR1 is LGHNA, CDR2 YNFKEQ. The CDR3 spells CASSSMGGPQETQYF. CDR3 DNA: TGTGCCAGCAGTTCAATGGGGGGGCCTCAAGAGACCCAGTACTTC.

V gene TRBV7-3 combines with J gene TRBJ2-3, with a weak D call TRBD1 (6 bases). Germline lookup yields CDR1 SGHTA and CDR2 FQGTGA. The V gene lost 5 bases and the J gene lost 4 bases, with 13 bases spanning the gap. This CDR3 is 14 amino acids long. The CDR3 DNA sequence: TGTGCCAGCAGCCAGACAGGATCTTCAGATACGCAGTATTTT. This sequence encodes CASSQTGSSDTQYF.

CDR3 in DNA: TGCGCCAGCAGCTTAGGGGACAATTTGAATTCACCCCTCCACTTT. This encodes CASSLGDNLNSPLHF. The chain is built from TRBV5-1 and TRBJ1-6; D may be TRBD1 (6 bases). The CDR3 length is 15 residues. The V and J ends lost 2 bases and 7 bases respectively, with 13 bases between them. Per germline, CDR1 SGHRS and CDR2 YFSETQ.

The chain links TRBV7-9 to TRBJ2-3; TRBD2 matches at 12 bases. CDR3 length equals 15 residues. The V gene end was trimmed by 8 bases and the J gene end by 3 bases; junction bases not matched to a gene: 6. CDR1 is SEHNR, CDR2 FQNEAQ, per germline (reference sequence). The CDR3 DNA is TGTGCCAGCCCTTCTAGCGGGGGGGCGACAGATACGCAGTATTTT. As protein: CASPSSGGATDTQYF.

The V gene is TRBV7-9, the J gene TRBJ2-7, with 7 bases lining up with TRBD1. This CDR3 has 16 residues. The V and J ends lost 5 bases and 0 bases, in that order; junction bases with no gene match: 10. From germline, CDR1 is SEHNR and CDR2 FQNEAQ (reference sequence). CDR3 DNA sequence: TGTGCCAGCAGCATTTCGGGACAGAGTCGCTCCTACGAGCAGTACTTC. It specifies CASSISGQSRSYEQYF.

The chain joins TRBV5-5 to TRBJ2-7; TRBD2 is a possible D gene (7 bases). Between the trimmed V and J ends, which lost 4 bases and 0 bases, there was a span of 14 bases. CDR3 size: 15 residues. The germline V gene encodes CDR1 SGHKS and CDR2 YYEKEE (reference sequence). CDR3 nucleotide sequence: TGTGCCAGCAGCCTCCGGGGGGCGGACTCCTACGAGCAGTACTTC. Translated, it gives CASSLRGADSYEQYF.

The chain joins TRBV7-9 to TRBJ2-7, with 8 bases that match TRBD1. In germline, CDR1 is SEHNR, CDR2 FQNEAQ (reference sequence). V shed 2 bases, J shed 4 bases, and the junction held 10 bases outside the gene matches. The CDR3 has 16 residues. The CDR3 region has the DNA TGTGCCAGCAGCTTAAAGGACAGGGAAGGGCGATACGAGCAGTACTTC. Its translation is CASSLKDREGRYEQYF. The full variable domain, its missing parts supplied by reference TRBV7-9 and TRBJ2-7, is DTGVSQNPRHKITKRGQNVTFRCDPISEHNRLYWYRQTLGQGPEFLTYFQNEAQLEKSRLLSDRFSAERPKGSFSTLEIQRTEQGDSAMYLCASSLKDREGRYEQYFGPGTRLTVT.

The chain recombines TRBV9 with TRBJ1-1; a weak D match, TRBD1 (6 bases). This CDR3 region has 14 residues. Trimming took 4 bases from V and 5 from J, leaving 15 bases between them. Germline V gene sequence: CDR1 SGDLS, CDR2 YYNGEE. The CDR3 spells CASSLSGVRTEAFF. The DNA of the CDR3 is TGTGCCAGCAGCCTCTCAGGGGTGAGGACTGAAGCTTTCTTT.